The 3 T cell receptor beta chains in this list originate from one sample, sequenced in a study of T-cell memory formation after mild COVID-19. Using its own MiXCR run on the 5' RACE reads, TCRdb lists one record per CDR3 protein. The sample holds roughly 610,000 distinct CDR3 sequences, 15% to 20% seen once. Material: PBMCs or a T cell subset sorted from them (not recorded which). These receptors all come from an adult woman who had mild COVID-19 (a few samples of this study predate the infection). Cell type and time point are not known.

This chain connects TRBV24-1 to TRBJ2-1; 8 bases match TRBD2. The CDR3 has 14 residues. The V gene end was trimmed by 3 bases and the J gene end by 10 bases; junction bases not matched to a gene: 7. Germline V lookup: CDR1 KGHDR, CDR2 SFDVKD. In DNA form, the CDR3 reads TGTGCCACCAGTGATCCTCTCCCGGGAGGGGAGCAGTTCTTC. Translation: CATSDPLPGGEQFF.

V and J are TRBV6-5 and TRBJ2-6; D is ambiguous. CDR1 and CDR2 from the germline V gene are MNHEY and SVGAGI. The CDR3 extends over 18 amino acids. V lost 0 bases and J lost 0, with 12 bases in between. CDR3 nucleotide sequence: TGTGCCAGCAGTTACTCTAGGGCTTCTAGCTCTGGGGCCAACGTCCTGACTTTC. It is translated as CASSYSRASSSGANVLTF.

This clonotype has only a few counts. This chain links TRBV29-1 with TRBJ1-2; 9 positions agree with TRBD1. The length of the CDR3 is 15 residues. The J segment lost 3 bases and the V segment lost 6 bases, leaving 11 bases of the junction unmatched. Germline values: CDR1 SQVTM, CDR2 ANQGSEA. The CDR3 sequence: CSVGAGQGVHYGYTF. The DNA for the CDR3 is TGCAGCGTGGGTGCGGGACAGGGTGTGCACTATGGCTACACCTTC.